The 17 T cell receptor beta chains given below trace back to one sample, sequenced in a study of blood T cell repertoires in COVID-19. Sequenced by immunoSEQ multiplex PCR; TCRdb stores in-frame clones only, minus some. The sample holds more than 90,000 clones; 87% are singletons and the top ten take 9.5% to 13%. Material for sequencing was peripheral blood. All receptors come from a woman under 40 with acute or convalescent COVID-19.

The V and J genes are TRBV28 and TRBJ1-2; D unclear. V lost 6 bases to trimming and J lost 8 bases, with 16 bases between them. Germline values: CDR1 MDHEN, CDR2 SYDVKM. This CDR3 contains 13 residues. The chain's CDR3 is CASSRPGVSGYTF. In nucleotides, the CDR3 is TGTGCCAGCAGCCGTCCAGGTGTGAGCGGCTACACCTTC.

The chain links TRBV6-5 to TRBJ1-5; D not certain. This CDR3 has 13 residues. V was cut by 6 bases and J by 4 bases, with 10 bases left in between. Germline CDR1 and CDR2: MNHEY and SVGAGI. The CDR3 is CASRRTGNQPQHF. CDR3 coding DNA: TGTGCCAGCAGGAGGACGGGAAATCAGCCCCAGCATTTT.

The rearrangement uses TRBV6-4 and TRBJ2-1; 9 bases are a match to TRBD1. The CDR3 loop spans 14 amino acids. V shed 6 bases, J shed 6 bases, and the junction held 6 bases outside the gene matches. Per the germline V gene, CDR1 is MRHNA and CDR2 is SNTAGT. CDR3 nucleotide sequence: TGTGCCAGCAGCCCAGCGACAGGGGGCAATGAGCAGTTCTTC. Translation gives CASSPATGGNEQFF.

The chain has TRBV6-5 and TRBJ2-7; TRBD1 might be the D (6 bases). Germline CDR1 reads MNHEY; CDR2 reads SVGAGI. The CDR3 is made up of 15 amino acids. Trimming shortened V by 4 bases and J by 3 bases, and 16 bases separated the two germline ends. The CDR3 nucleotides read TGTGCCAGCAGTTTGACCCGGACAGCTGTCTACGAGCAGTACTTC. Residues: CASSLTRTAVYEQYF.

The count of this clone is one. This rearrangement joins TRBV9 to TRBJ2-3; D might be TRBD1 (6 bases). The ends were cut back, 3 bases at V and 0 bases at J, with 11 bases in the middle. The CDR3 is 15 amino acids. Looked up from germline, CDR1 is SGDLS and CDR2 is YYNGEE. CDR3: CASSGEGQSTDTQYF. CDR3 nucleotides: TGTGCCAGCAGCGGGGAAGGACAGAGCACAGATACGCAGTATTTT.

The chain employs TRBV18 and TRBJ2-2; maybe TRBD2 (6 bases). The CDR3 runs 16 residues. V dropped 4 bases and J dropped 6 bases, with 18 bases sitting between them. Germline V gives CDR1 KGHSH, CDR2 LQKENI. The CDR3 nucleotides are TGTGCCAGCTCACGCGCGGGAAGCGGTACTGCCGGGGAGCTGTTTTTT. It encodes CASSRAGSGTAGELFF.

This chain uses TRBV30 with TRBJ1-3; D is undetermined. CDR3 length equals 16 residues. The V end was cut by 4 bases, the J end by 0 bases, with 16 bases between. The germline V gene encodes CDR1 GTSNPN and CDR2 SVGIG (reference sequence). The CDR3 nucleotides read TGTGCCTGGACCCCGAGAGCCTTTTTCTCTGGAAACACCATATATTTT. Translating gives CAWTPRAFFSGNTIYF.

The chain carries TRBV3-1 (or the pseudogene TRBV3-2) and TRBJ2-7, with D unclear. The length of the CDR3 is 13 residues. V was shortened by 4 bases and J by 12 bases, with 19 bases between the two germline ends. Germline V gene sequence: CDR1 LGHDT, CDR2 YNNKEL (reference sequence). The CDR3 nucleotides read TGTGCCAGCAGCCCCCCAGAGGCCAAGAATCCGTACTTC. It specifies CASSPPEAKNPYF.

This clone was detected once. This chain links TRBV7-9 with TRBJ1-1; the match to TRBD1 covers 7 bases. V shed 1 base and J 5 bases; nucleotides not matched to a gene: 16. CDR1 and CDR2 (germline): SEHNR, FQNEAQ (reference sequence). CDR3 length: 18 residues. CDR3 in amino acids: CASSLESRTQGGGTEAFF. CDR3 sequence (DNA): TGTGCCAGCAGCTTAGAAAGTAGGACTCAGGGGGGCGGTACTGAAGCTTTCTTT.

The chain employs TRBV12-3 or TRBV12-4 and TRBJ1-6, with a possible D match to TRBD1 (6 bases). Trimming left V 11 bases short and J 6 bases short, with 14 bases between. This CDR3 comprises 13 residues. CDR3: CAAATGTNSPLHF. The CDR3 DNA reads TGTGCCGCGGCCACAGGGACTAATTCACCCCTCCACTTT.

This chain joins TRBV3-1 (or the pseudogene TRBV3-2) and TRBJ2-2; 10 bases are shared with TRBD1. This CDR3 region has 16 residues. The germline V gene encodes CDR1 LGHDT and CDR2 YNNKEL (reference sequence). The V gene end was trimmed by 4 bases and the J gene end by 0 bases; junction bases not matched to a gene: 2. Here the CDR3 reads CASSPGQGANTGELFF. The CDR3 coding sequence is TGTGCCAGCAGCCCCGGACAGGGGGCGAACACCGGGGAGCTGTTTTTT.

DNA for the CDR3: TGCAGTGCTCCGGACAGCTACGAGCAGTACTTC. Translated, it gives CSAPDSYEQYF. The chain links TRBV20-1 to TRBJ2-7; tentatively, D is TRBD1 (6 bases). Trimming took off 5 bases at V and 3 bases at J, with 8 bases between the two ends. CDR1 DFQATT and CDR2 SNEGSKA come from the germline V gene (reference sequence). The CDR3 covers 11 residues.

This clone appeared a few times. V is TRBV5-4 and J is TRBJ1-2; perhaps TRBD1 as D (5 bases). The V gene lost 3 bases and the J gene lost 6 bases, with 9 bases spanning the gap. Germline loops: CDR1 SGHNT, CDR2 YYREEE (reference sequence). The CDR3 runs to 12 residues. CDR3: CASSSRANGYTF. CDR3 coding DNA: TGTGCCAGCAGCTCCAGGGCGAATGGCTACACCTTC.

In regard to this clone: One junction end disagrees with the germline gene, perhaps due to a read error. J is TRBJ2-3 and V is TRBV2, with 8 bases aligning to TRBD2. Germline loops: CDR1 SNHLY, CDR2 FYNNEI. The CDR3 loop spans 14 amino acids. The CDR3 loop reads CASSRVPGLATTLF. The CDR3 DNA reads as TGTGCCAGCAGTAGAGTCCCAGGACTAGCCACGACCCTTTTT.

The chain has TRBV28 and TRBJ2-2, with D perhaps TRBD2 (6 bases). Trimming stripped 6 bases from V and 0 bases from J, with 11 bases between. This CDR3 region has 15 residues. CDR1 is MDHEN, CDR2 SYDVKM, per germline. CDR3 protein: CASSPGGANTGELFF. Here the CDR3 DNA reads TGTGCCAGCAGCCCCGGCGGGGCGAACACCGGGGAGCTGTTTTTT.

The chain carries TRBV11-3 and TRBJ1-1, with 10 bases aligning to TRBD1. The CDR3 has 12 amino acids. CDR1 is SGHNT, CDR2 YENEEA, per germline. The junction had 2 bases not matched to a gene; V was cut back by 4 bases and J by 9 bases. CDR3 sequence reads: CASSWGQGKAFF. CDR3 DNA sequence: TGTGCCAGCAGCTGGGGACAGGGGAAAGCTTTCTTT.

The chain couples TRBV28 to TRBJ2-7, with 8 positions matching TRBD1. The V and J ends lost 5 bases and 7 bases, in that order; junction bases with no gene match: 10. Germline loops: CDR1 MDHEN, CDR2 SYDVKM. The CDR3 length is 14 residues. CDR3 in amino acids: CASSPRTGTGEQYF. Here the CDR3 DNA reads TGTGCCAGCAGTCCTCGGACAGGGACGGGGGAGCAGTACTTC.